The source of this TCR beta chain is a study of cytomegalovirus exposure and HLA in healthy donors. About this clone itself: The antigen is undetermined.

The PCR contained 60 Vbeta and 13 Jbeta primers. The data were produced by immunoSEQ multiplex PCR, yet TCRdb's version contains in-frame clones alone and is incomplete. The data contain around 200,000 clones, 70% of them singletons. Study results and limitations: Later work found most CMV-associated TCR beta chains apparently HLA-restricted.

Germline V lookup: CDR1 SGHTS, CDR2 YDEGEE. The CDR3 loop spans 16 amino acids. V lost 5 bases to trimming and J lost 0 bases, with 14 bases between them. The receptor was derived from a man in his forties in good health and CMV-seropositive. The J gene is TRBJ1-4, the V gene TRBV5-8, with no clear D. The sample consisted of PBMCs. CDR3 nucleotide sequence: TGTGCCAGCAGTCAAGAACTTAGTACAACTAATGAAAAACTGTTTTTT. Translated, it gives CASSQELSTTNEKLFF. Combining the CDR3 with reference TRBV5-8 and TRBJ1-4 gives the whole variable domain EAGVTQSPTHLIKTRGQQATLRCSPISGHTSVYWYQQALGLGLQFLLWYDEGEERNRGNFPPRFSGRQFPNYSSELNVNALELEDSALYLCASSQELSTTNEKLFFGSGTQLSVL.